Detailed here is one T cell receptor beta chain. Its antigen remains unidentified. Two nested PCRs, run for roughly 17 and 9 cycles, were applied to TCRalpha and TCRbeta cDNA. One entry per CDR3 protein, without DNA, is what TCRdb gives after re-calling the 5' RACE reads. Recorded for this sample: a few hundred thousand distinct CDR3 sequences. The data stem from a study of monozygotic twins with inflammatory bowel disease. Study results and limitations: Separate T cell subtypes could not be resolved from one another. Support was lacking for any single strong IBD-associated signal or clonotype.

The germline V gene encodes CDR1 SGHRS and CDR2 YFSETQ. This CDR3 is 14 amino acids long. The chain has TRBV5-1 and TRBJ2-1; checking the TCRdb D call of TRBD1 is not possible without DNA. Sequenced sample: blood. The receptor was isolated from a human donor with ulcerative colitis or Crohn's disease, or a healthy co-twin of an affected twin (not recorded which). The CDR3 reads CASSWGDRYNEQFF.